The 12 T cell receptor beta chains in this list originate from one sample, sequenced in a study of T cell changes during pregnancy in multiple sclerosis. Here immunoSEQ multiplex PCR was the method, and the copy in TCRdb shows in-frame clones only, minus some. The sample lists 60,000 to 80,000 clones, approximately 91% seen once, with around 3.2% in the top ten. Sequencing was performed on peripheral blood, taken before pregnancy. The receptors originated from a female donor with multiple sclerosis, enrolled in a pregnancy study.

The chain employs TRBV19 and TRBJ1-1; no clear D gene. The CDR3 runs to 13 residues. The V end lost 0 bases, the J end lost 5 bases, and 7 bases lay between the germline ends. Per the germline V gene, CDR1 is LNHDA and CDR2 is SQIVND (reference sequence). CDR3 region: CASSIDRRTEAFF. The CDR3 region has the DNA TGTGCCAGTAGTATAGACAGGAGGACTGAAGCTTTCTTT.

DNA of the CDR3: TGTGCCAGCAGCTTAGTAGCGGGAGGAGGCACCGGGGAGCTGTTTTTT. Its protein is CASSLVAGGGTGELFF. The genes are TRBV11-2 and TRBJ2-2; 10 bases match TRBD2. Losses at the gene ends were 1 base for V and 4 bases for J; bases not matched to a gene: 3. This CDR3 has 16 residues. Germline CDR1 and CDR2: SGHAT and FQNNGV.

The J gene is TRBJ2-7, the V gene TRBV28; 7 bases are shared with TRBD2. Germline CDR1 and CDR2: MDHEN and SYDVKM. The CDR3 extends over 15 amino acids. The trim removed 5 bases at V and 1 base at J, leaving 8 bases unmatched. The CDR3, as DNA: TGTGCCAGCAGTCCCTGGGGGGGTACGTCCTACGAGCAGTACTTC. It translates to CASSPWGGTSYEQYF.

V usage is TRBV7-2 and J usage is TRBJ1-2, with D perhaps matching TRBD1 (6 bases). CDR1 is SGHTA and CDR2 is FQGNSA in the germline V gene. V was clipped by 5 bases and J by 2 bases, with 12 bases between them. The CDR3 has 14 amino acids. CDR3 in DNA: TGTGCCAGCAGCCTCCGGACAGCCAACTATGGCTACACCTTC. It specifies CASSLRTANYGYTF.

The rearrangement links TRBV10-3 to TRBJ1-1, with a weak D call TRBD1 (5 bases). Germline lookup yields CDR1 ENHRY and CDR2 SYGVKD. The CDR3 has 15 residues. The ends were cut back, 3 bases at V and 0 bases at J, with 11 bases in the middle. CDR3 amino acids: CAISDKGEVNTEAFF. The CDR3 DNA sequence: TGTGCCATCAGTGATAAAGGGGAAGTGAACACTGAAGCTTTCTTT.

This chain connects TRBV12-5 to TRBJ1-6; D is unclear. Deletions cut 1 base from V and 7 bases from J, with 5 bases between. There are 13 residues in the CDR3. The germline V gene encodes CDR1 LGHNT and CDR2 FRNRAP. CDR3 residues: CASGLGRNSPLHF. The CDR3 DNA follows: TGTGCTAGTGGTTTGGGGAGGAATTCACCCCTCCACTTT.

This chain uses TRBV5-6 with TRBJ2-7; D gene ambiguous. This CDR3 is 13 amino acids long. V gave up 1 base and J gave up 2 bases, with 7 bases separating them. Germline CDR1 SGHDT, CDR2 YYEEEE. The CDR3 coding sequence is TGTGCCAGCAGCTTGATATCCCCCTACGAGCAGTACTTC. Its translation is CASSLISPYEQYF.

The V and J genes are TRBV10-1 and TRBJ2-7; 10 positions match TRBD2. Germline V gene sequence: CDR1 WNHNN, CDR2 SYGVQD (reference sequence). The junction had 2 bases not matched to a gene; V was cut back by 0 bases and J by 9 bases. This CDR3 has 13 residues. The CDR3 reads CASSESPSGRQYF. CDR3 nucleotide sequence: TGCGCCAGCAGTGAGTCTCCTAGCGGGAGGCAGTACTTC.

In its sample, this clone was seen once. This chain links TRBV7-2 with TRBJ1-2, with D perhaps matching TRBD1 (5 bases). The CDR3 totals 15 residues. Trimming left V 5 bases short and J 4 bases short, with 17 bases between. CDR1 is SGHTA and CDR2 is FQGNSA in the germline V gene. Written as DNA, the CDR3 is TGTGCCAGCAGCCCCCTGGGGGGGTATGGCTATGGCTACACCTTC. This translates into CASSPLGGYGYGYTF.

The chain employs TRBV6-1 and TRBJ1-4, with no clear D. The CDR3 has 12 residues. V was clipped by 2 bases and J by 4 bases, with 2 bases between them. CDR1 and CDR2 from the germline V gene are MNHNS and SASEGT. The DNA for the CDR3 is TGTGCCAGCAGTGAATATAATGAAAAACTGTTTTTT. Translation: CASSEYNEKLFF.

This clone was counted only a few times. This sequence joins TRBV29-1 and TRBJ1-3, with 7 bases that match TRBD1. The CDR3 has 15 amino acids. J gave up 4 bases and V 7 bases, and 13 bases lay outside the gene matches. Germline V gene sequence: CDR1 SQVTM, CDR2 ANQGSEA. The CDR3 DNA follows: TGCAGCGCGCGAACGAAAGGGACAGCCGGAAACACCATATATTTT. Translation: CSARTKGTAGNTIYF.

This chain joins TRBV6-5 and TRBJ1-5; D is ambiguous. The germline CDR1 and CDR2 sequences are MNHEY and SVGAGI. This CDR3 contains 15 residues. The V gene lost 0 bases and the J gene lost 5 bases, with 11 bases spanning the gap. CDR3 region: CASSYSAGSDQPQHF. The CDR3 DNA reads TGTGCCAGCAGTTACTCGGCCGGGTCTGATCAGCCCCAGCATTTT.